The clone carrying this T cell receptor beta chain was counted only a few times. Antigen: not known. A read error is possible here, since a much larger clone lies one base away. The data were obtained in a study of blood T cells in healthy people across ages. Study-level results: Across the age range, TCR beta diversity per million T cells fell in a roughly linear way. Naive CD4+ cells and diversity were both higher in long-lived donors than in aged donors.

Trimming stripped 0 bases from V and 3 bases from J, with 12 bases between. This CDR3 has 15 residues. CDR1 and CDR2 from the germline V gene are MNHEY and SVGAGI. It was with a sample-barcoded 5' primer and a J-beta primer mix that a second PCR of roughly 7 to 12 cycles was run. MiXCR, run by TCRdb on the 5' RACE reads, gives a single entry per CDR3 protein. Of about 670,000 distinct CDR3 sequences detected, 40% to 65% appear once; the ten largest clones hold roughly 12%. The origin of this receptor is a woman over 75 in good health. V is TRBV6-5 and J is TRBJ2-7; a weak D match, TRBD1 (6 bases). The specimen was blood. The DNA for the CDR3 is TGTGCCAGCAGTTACTCGGGTACAGGGTTCTACGAGCAGTACTTC. Translating it yields CASSYSGTGFYEQYF.